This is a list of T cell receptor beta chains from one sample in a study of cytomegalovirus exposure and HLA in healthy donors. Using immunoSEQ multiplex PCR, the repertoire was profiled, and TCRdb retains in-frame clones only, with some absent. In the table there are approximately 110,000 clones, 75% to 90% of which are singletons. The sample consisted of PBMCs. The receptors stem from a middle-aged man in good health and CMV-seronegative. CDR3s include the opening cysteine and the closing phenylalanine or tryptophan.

CDR3aa: CASRPWEAEKLFF
j_gene: TRBJ1-4
v_gene: TRBV6-5

CDR3aa: CASSQGQNNEKLFF
j_gene: TRBJ1-4
v_gene: TRBV7-8

CDR3aa: CASSLAAGTGRGQPQHF
j_gene: TRBJ1-5
v_gene: TRBV7-2

CDR3aa: CASSGEPPAGVGETQYF
j_gene: TRBJ2-5
v_gene: TRBV2

CDR3aa: CASSLASASARNEQFF
j_gene: TRBJ2-1
v_gene: TRBV11-3

CDR3aa: CASSLLTSGGALPAYNEQFF
j_gene: TRBJ2-1
v_gene: TRBV7-3

CDR3aa: CASSVGTAYEQYF
j_gene: TRBJ2-7
v_gene: TRBV18

CDR3aa: CASSVAVSGNTIYF
j_gene: TRBJ1-3
v_gene: TRBV9

CDR3aa: CATSISLIQGKSSYEQYF
j_gene: TRBJ2-7
v_gene: TRBV15

CDR3aa: CASSFGGGLEQYF
j_gene: TRBJ2-7
v_gene: TRBV5-6

CDR3aa: CASNGSPRRGYGYTF
j_gene: TRBJ1-2
v_gene: TRBV28

CDR3aa: CSVVSGTSYEQYF
j_gene: TRBJ2-7
v_gene: TRBV29-1

CDR3aa: CASSLVGRKYGYTF
j_gene: TRBJ1-2
v_gene: TRBV5-1

CDR3aa: CASSSQAKGRQHF
j_gene: TRBJ1-5
v_gene: TRBV28

CDR3aa: CASWANRGYTGELFF
j_gene: TRBJ2-2
v_gene: TRBV5-1

CDR3aa: CASSLSGTGGTEAFF
j_gene: TRBJ1-1
v_gene: TRBV27

CDR3aa: CASRAEGNTEAFF
j_gene: TRBJ1-1
v_gene: TRBV19